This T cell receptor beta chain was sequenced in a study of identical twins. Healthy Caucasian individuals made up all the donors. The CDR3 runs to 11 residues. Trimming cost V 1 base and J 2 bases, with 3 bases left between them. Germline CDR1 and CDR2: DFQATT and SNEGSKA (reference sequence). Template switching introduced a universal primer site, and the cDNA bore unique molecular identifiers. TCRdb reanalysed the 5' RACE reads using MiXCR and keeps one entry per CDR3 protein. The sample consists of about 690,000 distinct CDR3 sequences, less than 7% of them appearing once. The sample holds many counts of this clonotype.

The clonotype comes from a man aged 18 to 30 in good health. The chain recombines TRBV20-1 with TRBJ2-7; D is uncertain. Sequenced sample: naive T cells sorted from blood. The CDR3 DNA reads TGCAGTGCTAGAGCCGCCTACGAGCAGTACTTC. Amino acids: CSARAAYEQYF.